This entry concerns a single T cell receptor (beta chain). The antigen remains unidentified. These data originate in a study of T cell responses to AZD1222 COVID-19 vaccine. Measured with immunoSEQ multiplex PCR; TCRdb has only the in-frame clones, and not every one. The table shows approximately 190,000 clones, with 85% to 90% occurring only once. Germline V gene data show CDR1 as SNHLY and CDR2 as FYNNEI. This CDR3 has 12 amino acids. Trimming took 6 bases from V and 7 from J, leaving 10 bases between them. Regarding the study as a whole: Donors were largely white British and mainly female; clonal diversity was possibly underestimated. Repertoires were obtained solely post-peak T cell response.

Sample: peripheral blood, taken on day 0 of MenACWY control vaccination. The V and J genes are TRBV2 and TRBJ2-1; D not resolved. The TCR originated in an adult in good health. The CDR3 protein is CASSMIWNEQFF. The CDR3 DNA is TGTGCCAGCAGCATGATCTGGAATGAGCAGTTCTTC.